This TCR beta chain emerged from a study of T-cell reconstitution after alpha-beta-depleted transplantation in children (dated by TCRdb to between 2015 and 2016). In the study overall: Using TCR repertoire profiling, the study followed T-cell immune reconstitution in a quantitative way in children after TCRalphabeta/CD19-depleted allogeneic hematopoietic cell transplantation. What the work shows at the level of the full study, not this receptor alone: Hyperexpanded clone frequencies declined over subsequent months; after one year, T-cell counts and TCRbeta diversity were mostly attributed to newly produced T cells. In some patients, the high TCRbeta diversity seen at day 60 was put down to recipient T cells and intrathymic progenitors that had survived conditioning. The apparently early alphabetaT-cell count recovery about two months after transplant was reportedly dependent on only several hundred rapidly expanded clones derived from non-depleted graft cells.

The library was made by PCR. The reads were generated on an Illumina HiSeq 2500. TCR libraries were prepared with molecular barcoding, using unique molecular identifiers to normalize TCRbeta repertoire quantification. The public reads were reanalyzed by TCRdb: fastp trimming at Q25, MiXCR alignment, in-frame beta chains only. Rows with a matching CDR3 protein are joined into one entry that keeps the most common DNA and genes. Counted in this sample were around 130,000 distinct CDR3 sequences; about 9.9% of them appeared once. Around 24% of the sample goes to the ten largest clones. The CDR3 sequence holds 17 residues, the cysteine and phenylalanine included. The DNA shown is the 51-base CDR3, in frame from base 1. Taken from the germline V gene, the CDR1 and CDR2 loops are SGHRS and YFSETQ. Relative to germline, V is 4 bases shorter and J is 0 bases shorter, with 16 bases between their ends. This clonotype appeared a few times. Its cognate antigen has yet to be identified. Base qualities are missing; no much larger clone stands one base away.

The sample's treatment or condition label, in plain terms: allogeneic hematopoietic cell transplantation with graft depleted of TCRalphabeta T cells and CD19 B cells. The transplant recipients were children given TCRalphabeta/CD19-depleted allogeneic hematopoietic cell grafts. Rearrangement joined TRBV5-1 to TRBJ2-2, with TRBD2 perhaps the D gene, on 6 matching bases. The sequence derives from a girl in the first two years of life who had a stem cell transplant for combined immunodeficiency, so the T cells may come from the graft donor. The sample here was PBMCs, mostly from graft donor cells, taken 180 days after TCRalphabeta/CD19-depleted stem cell transplant. CDR3 loop: CASSTTRTHSNTGELFF. The sequenced DNA: TGCGCCAGCAGCACGACTAGAACCCATTCGAACACCGGGGAGCTGTTTTTT.